Listed below are T cell receptor beta chains from one sample, sequenced in a study of blood T cells in healthy people across ages. Each CDR3 protein gets one entry after TCRdb re-called the 5' RACE reads with MiXCR. The table lists about 670,000 distinct CDR3 sequences, about 51% of them singletons. The material sequenced was blood. These TCRs come from a woman at least 80 years old in good health. Each CDR3 is given with its conserved first and last residue. A D gene is named only where the DNA matches it firmly.

j_call v_call d_call cdr3_aa
TRBJ2-5 TRBV9 TRBD2 CASSVGLAGETQYF
TRBJ2-7 TRBV7-9 TRBD2 CASSPGLAEPSEQYF
TRBJ1-2 TRBV20-1 TRBD1 CSARASGGTLYGYTF
TRBJ2-1 TRBV6-5 TRBD2 CASSYLGLAARGRNEQFF
TRBJ2-5 TRBV6-6 - CASSYGDPEQYF
TRBJ2-3 TRBV18 TRBD2 CASSPGLAGGTSTDTQYF
TRBJ2-5 TRBV2 - CASRDRDRSRETQYF
TRBJ2-5 TRBV12-3/TRBV12-4 - CASSATGRETQYF
TRBJ2-3 TRBV7-9 - CASSFGGKDTQYF
TRBJ2-5 TRBV5-1 - CASSWQGQEETQYF
TRBJ1-2 TRBV4-3 - CASSQDLTNRVYGYTF
TRBJ2-7 TRBV2 - CASSSLPPCGQYF
TRBJ1-1 TRBV7-2 - CASSTQGSSTEAFF
TRBJ2-5 TRBV28 TRBD1 CASSSGTALSSETQYF
TRBJ1-5 TRBV4-3 - CASSQEGSGPQHF
TRBJ2-1 TRBV6-6 - CASSYGFRGSYNEQFF
TRBJ2-1 TRBV13 - CASSLRGIGRGSYNEQFF
TRBJ1-1 TRBV29-1 TRBD1 CSGSRQGGITEAFF
TRBJ2-3 TRBV20-1 TRBD2 CSARSGKAGTDTQYF
TRBJ2-2 TRBV21-1 - CASSKPAGLRTGELFF
TRBJ2-2 TRBV5-1 - CASRPPGLAGELFF
TRBJ2-5 TRBV7-2 - CASSLGQRQETQYF
TRBJ1-2 TRBV4-3 - CASSQDSGSNYGYTF
TRBJ1-4 TRBV7-9 - CATRTATNEKLFF
TRBJ1-1 TRBV7-9 - CASSSGIGNTEAFF
TRBJ2-7 TRBV18 - CASSLLSGTLPYEQYF
TRBJ2-5 TRBV18 - CASSPIVDQKRETQYF
TRBJ2-7 TRBV27 TRBD2 CASHRTSGRCEQYF
TRBJ1-4 TRBV4-1 TRBD1 CASSQEAAGGGEKLFF
TRBJ1-1 TRBV3-1 - CASSQARGRAFF
TRBJ1-1 TRBV5-6 - CASSLRLGVYTEAFF
TRBJ2-7 TRBV10-3 - CAISEPRLTSSYEQYF
TRBJ1-4 TRBV6-5 TRBD1 CASSDGTVGEKLFF
TRBJ1-5 TRBV28 - CASRSQWRGNQPQHF
TRBJ1-2 TRBV6-2/TRBV6-3 TRBD1 CASSLLGTEDYGYTF
TRBJ1-2 TRBV28 TRBD1 CASANQGGTALLYGYTF
TRBJ1-1 TRBV3-1 - CASSQDRVTGNTEAFF
TRBJ1-5 TRBV5-1 - CVSSPGDSNQPQHF
TRBJ1-4 TRBV9 - CASSAFGGTNEKLFF
TRBJ1-1 TRBV5-1 - CASSLDDTLLTEAFF
TRBJ1-1 TRBV6-6 - CASSLGSRTEAFF
TRBJ2-3 TRBV10-3 - CAISESGPPGDTQYF